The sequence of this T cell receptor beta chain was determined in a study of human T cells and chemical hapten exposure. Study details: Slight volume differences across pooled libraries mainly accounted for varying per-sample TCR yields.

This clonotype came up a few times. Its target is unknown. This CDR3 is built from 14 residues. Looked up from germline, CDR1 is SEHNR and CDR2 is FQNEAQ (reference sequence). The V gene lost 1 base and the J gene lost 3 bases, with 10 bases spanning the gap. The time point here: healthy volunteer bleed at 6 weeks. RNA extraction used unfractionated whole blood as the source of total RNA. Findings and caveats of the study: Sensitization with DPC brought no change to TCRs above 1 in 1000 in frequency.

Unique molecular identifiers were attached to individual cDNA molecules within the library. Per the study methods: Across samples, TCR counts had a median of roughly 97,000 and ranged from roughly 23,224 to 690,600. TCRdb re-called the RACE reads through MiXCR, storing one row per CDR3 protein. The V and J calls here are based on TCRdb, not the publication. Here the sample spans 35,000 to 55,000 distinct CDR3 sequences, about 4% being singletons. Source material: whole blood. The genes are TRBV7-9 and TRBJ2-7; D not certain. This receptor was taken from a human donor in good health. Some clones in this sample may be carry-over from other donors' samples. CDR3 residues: CASSLVSTHYEQYF. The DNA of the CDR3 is TGTGCCAGCAGCTTAGTATCTACTCACTACGAGCAGTACTTC. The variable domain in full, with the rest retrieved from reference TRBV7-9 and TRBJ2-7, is DTGVSQNPRHKITKRGQNVTFRCDPISEHNRLYWYRQTLGQGPEFLTYFQNEAQLEKSRLLSDRFSAERPKGSFSTLEIQRTEQGDSAMYLCASSLVSTHYEQYFGPGTRLTVT.